This T cell receptor beta chain was profiled in a study of shared clonotypes between healthy human individuals. Deep level was the assay's run setting. TCRdb's table, derived via immunoSEQ multiplex PCR, lists solely in-frame clones and lacks some. The profile shows approximately 2,000,000 clones, 80% to 95% of them singletons. Study-level results: Though the depth was large, rarefaction showed that sorted-subset sequencing was incomplete. In having few donors, the study represented limited genetic and exposure-history diversity. Generation of non-shared clonotypes was less probable than generation of clonotypes shared by all four donors.

The naive CD8 subset, CD45RO-negative cells positively selected for CCR7, excluded terminally differentiated effector memory CD45RA+ cells. V was pared by 3 bases and J by 4 bases, with 1 base of the junction left unmatched. CDR3 length: 15 amino acids. Germline V gene data show CDR1 as LGHNA and CDR2 as YNFKEQ. As for this clone: Its antigen is undetermined. Other DNA variants within this sample encode the same CDR3.

The sequence was obtained from a man younger than 30 in good health. Some clones in this sample may be carry-over from other donors' samples. V gene TRBV4-2 combines with J gene TRBJ2-7; TRBD2 matches 15 bases. The sequenced sample was naive CD8+ T cells from PBMCs. The CDR3, as DNA: TGTGCCAGCAGCCAGGGACTAGCGGGAGGTTACGAGCAGTACTTC. Translated, it gives CASSQGLAGGYEQYF.